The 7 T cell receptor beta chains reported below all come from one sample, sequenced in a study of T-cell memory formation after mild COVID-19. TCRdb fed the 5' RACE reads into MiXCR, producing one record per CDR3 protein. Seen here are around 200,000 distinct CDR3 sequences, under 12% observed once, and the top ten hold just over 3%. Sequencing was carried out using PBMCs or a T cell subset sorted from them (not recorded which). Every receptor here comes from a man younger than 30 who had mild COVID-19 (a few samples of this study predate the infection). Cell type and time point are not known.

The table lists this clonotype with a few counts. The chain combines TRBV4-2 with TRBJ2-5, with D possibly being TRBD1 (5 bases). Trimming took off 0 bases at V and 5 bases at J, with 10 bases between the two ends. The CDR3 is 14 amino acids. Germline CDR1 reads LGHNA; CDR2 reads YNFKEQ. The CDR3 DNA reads TGTGCCAGCAGCCAAGAGGCAGGGCAGGAGACCCAGTACTTC. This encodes CASSQEAGQETQYF.

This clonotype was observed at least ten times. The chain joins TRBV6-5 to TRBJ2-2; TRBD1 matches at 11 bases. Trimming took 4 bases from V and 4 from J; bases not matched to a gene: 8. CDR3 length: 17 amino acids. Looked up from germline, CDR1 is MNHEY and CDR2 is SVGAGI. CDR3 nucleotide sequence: TGTGCCAGCAGTTGGACAGGGGGCCAACGGGTCACCGGGGAGCTGTTTTTT. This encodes CASSWTGGQRVTGELFF.

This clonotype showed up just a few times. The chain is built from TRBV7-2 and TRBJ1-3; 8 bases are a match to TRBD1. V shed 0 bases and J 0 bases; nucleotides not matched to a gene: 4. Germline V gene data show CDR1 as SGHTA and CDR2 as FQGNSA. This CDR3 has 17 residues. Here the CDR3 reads CASSLAGTGFSGNTIYF. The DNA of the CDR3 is TGTGCCAGCAGCTTAGCCGGGACAGGCTTCTCTGGAAACACCATATATTTT. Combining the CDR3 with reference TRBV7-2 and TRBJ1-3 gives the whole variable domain GAGVSQSPSNKVTEKGKDVELRCDPISGHTALYWYRQSLGQGLEFLIYFQGNSAPDKSGLPSDRFSAERTGGSVSTLTIQRTQQEDSAVYLCASSLAGTGFSGNTIYFGEGSWLTVV.

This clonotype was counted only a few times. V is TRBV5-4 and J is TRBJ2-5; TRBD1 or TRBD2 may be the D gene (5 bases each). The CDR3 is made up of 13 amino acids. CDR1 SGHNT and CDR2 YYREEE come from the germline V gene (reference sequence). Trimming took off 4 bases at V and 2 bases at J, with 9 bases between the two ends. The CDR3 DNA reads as TGTGCCAGCAGCCGGGACGCTCAAGAGACCCAGTACTTC. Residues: CASSRDAQETQYF.

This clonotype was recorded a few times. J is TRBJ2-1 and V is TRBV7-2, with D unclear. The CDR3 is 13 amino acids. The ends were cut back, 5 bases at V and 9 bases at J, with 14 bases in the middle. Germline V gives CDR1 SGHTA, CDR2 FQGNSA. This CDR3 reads CASSPRRSGEQFF. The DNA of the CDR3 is TGTGCCAGCAGCCCGCGCCGGTCAGGTGAGCAGTTCTTC.

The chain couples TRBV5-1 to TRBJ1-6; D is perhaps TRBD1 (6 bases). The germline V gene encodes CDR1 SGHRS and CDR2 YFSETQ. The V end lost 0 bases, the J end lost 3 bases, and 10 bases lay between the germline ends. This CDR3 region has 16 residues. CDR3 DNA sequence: TGCGCCAGCAGCTTGGGAGAGACAGGCTATAATTCACCCCTCCACTTT. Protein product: CASSLGETGYNSPLHF. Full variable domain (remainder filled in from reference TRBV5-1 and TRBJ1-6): KAGVTQTPRYLIKTRGQQVTLSCSPISGHRSVSWYQQTPGQGLQFLFEYFSETQRNKGNFPGRFSGRQFSNSRSEMNVSTLELGDSALYLCASSLGETGYNSPLHFGNGTRLTVT.

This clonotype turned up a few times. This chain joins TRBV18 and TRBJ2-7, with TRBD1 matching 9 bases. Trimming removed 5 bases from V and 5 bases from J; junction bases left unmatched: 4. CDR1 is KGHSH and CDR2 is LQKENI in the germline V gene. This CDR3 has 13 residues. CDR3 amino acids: CASSTGQGNEQYF. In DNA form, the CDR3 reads TGTGCCAGCTCAACCGGACAGGGGAACGAGCAGTACTTC.